The 21 T cell receptor beta chains in this list originate from one sample, sequenced in a study of cytomegalovirus exposure and HLA in healthy donors. The data were produced by immunoSEQ multiplex PCR, yet TCRdb's version contains in-frame clones alone and is incomplete. The sample has roughly 98,000 clones, roughly 84% seen once; the top ten hold over 6%. The specimen sequenced was PBMCs. These receptors all stem from a man aged 18 to 35 in good health and CMV-seropositive.

The rearrangement uses TRBV5-1 and TRBJ2-2; TRBD1 agrees at 9 bases. This CDR3 spans 19 amino acids. From germline, CDR1 is SGHRS and CDR2 YFSETQ. V lost 2 bases to trimming and J lost 7 bases; unmatched junction nucleotides: 18. CDR3 DNA: TGCGCCAGCAGCTTTCAATTGAGGGAGACAGGGGGTCGGGGCGGGGAGCTGTTTTTT. Protein sequence: CASSFQLRETGGRGGELFF.

The chain employs TRBV9 and TRBJ2-1; possible D gene TRBD2, 9 bases. Germline lookup yields CDR1 SGDLS and CDR2 YYNGEE. The V end lost 6 bases, the J end lost 5 bases, and 21 bases lay between the germline ends. The CDR3 loop spans 16 amino acids. The CDR3 reads CASTPGGGRADNEQFF. For the CDR3, the DNA is TGTGCCAGCACCCCAGGGGGCGGGAGGGCCGACAATGAGCAGTTCTTC.

J is TRBJ2-1 and V is TRBV27; the match to TRBD2 covers 11 bases. The germline CDR1 and CDR2 sequences are MNHEY and SMNVEV (reference sequence). The length of the CDR3 is 14 residues. V shed 6 bases and J 5 bases; nucleotides not matched to a gene: 3. The CDR3 DNA reads as TGTGCCAGCAGCTGGACTAGCGGGCACAATGAGCAGTTCTTC. This translates into CASSWTSGHNEQFF.

This chain uses TRBV5-6 with TRBJ2-7; a weak D match, TRBD1 (6 bases). Germline-derived CDR1 and CDR2 are SGHDT and YYEEEE. V gave up 2 bases and J gave up 2 bases, with 11 bases separating them. The CDR3 totals 14 residues. CDR3 amino acids: CASSFEQGPYEQYF. CDR3 in DNA: TGTGCCAGCAGCTTCGAACAGGGTCCCTACGAGCAGTACTTC.

The chain employs TRBV6-6 and TRBJ2-7, with D maybe TRBD2 (6 bases). Germline CDR1 and CDR2: MNHNY and SVGAGI (reference sequence). V gave up 3 bases and J gave up 3 bases, with 12 bases separating them. This CDR3 comprises 14 residues. The CDR3: CASSYEAGFYEQYF. As DNA, the CDR3 is TGTGCCAGCAGTTATGAGGCGGGATTCTACGAGCAGTACTTC.

The chain links TRBV2 to TRBJ2-3, with TRBD2 matching over 11 bases. V was clipped by 3 bases and J by 3 bases; unmatched bases: 8. The CDR3 covers 17 residues. Germline CDR1 and CDR2: SNHLY and FYNNEI. The DNA of the CDR3 is TGTGCCAGCAGTGATAGGTCTAGCGGGAGGCGGACAGATACGCAGTATTTT. Translating gives CASSDRSSGRRTDTQYF.

The V gene is TRBV6-5, the J gene TRBJ2-7; D is uncertain. The CDR3 is 13 residues long. Germline values: CDR1 MNHEY, CDR2 SVGAGI. V shed 4 bases and J shed 7 bases, with 14 bases lying between them. The CDR3 region is CASSSLIIREQYF. The DNA of the CDR3 is TGTGCCAGCAGTTCTTTGATTATACGGGAGCAGTACTTC.

The chain combines TRBV7-3 with TRBJ1-1; D is perhaps TRBD1 (6 bases). Germline lookup yields CDR1 SGHTA and CDR2 FQGTGA. The CDR3 extends over 15 amino acids. Trimming shortened V by 4 bases and J by 4 bases, and 16 bases separated the two germline ends. Here the CDR3 DNA reads TGTGCCAGCAGCTCACGGGGGGGGCGCGGCACTGAAGCTTTCTTT. Protein: CASSSRGGRGTEAFF.

V usage is TRBV6-5 and J usage is TRBJ2-7; 7 nucleotides agree with TRBD1. Germline lookup yields CDR1 MNHEY and CDR2 SVGAGI. J was trimmed by 3 bases and V by 6 bases; bases with no gene match: 5. CDR3 size: 13 residues. CDR3 sequence: CASSRDSNYEQYF. As DNA, the CDR3 is TGTGCCAGCAGCCGGGACAGCAACTACGAGCAGTACTTC.

The gene calls are TRBV27 and TRBJ2-1, with D maybe TRBD2 (5 bases). Germline CDR1 MNHEY, CDR2 SMNVEV (reference sequence). V was cut by 3 bases and J by 5 bases, with 11 bases left in between. The length of the CDR3 is 14 residues. The CDR3, as DNA: TGTGCCAGCAGTTTTGTGGGAGCGAACAATGAGCAGTTCTTC. It specifies CASSFVGANNEQFF.

This rearrangement joins TRBV28 to TRBJ1-4; a weak D match, TRBD1 (6 bases). Germline values: CDR1 MDHEN, CDR2 SYDVKM. The CDR3 sequence is 12 residues long. V was clipped by 6 bases and J by 7 bases, with 9 bases between them. CDR3 in amino acids: CASRGGGEKLFF. The CDR3 DNA is TGTGCCAGCAGAGGGGGTGGTGAAAAACTGTTTTTT.

The rearrangement uses TRBV4-3 and TRBJ2-2, with TRBD2 identical over 8 bases. CDR3 length: 22 residues. Germline CDR1 reads LGHNA; CDR2 reads YSLEER. The trim removed 2 bases at V and 6 bases at J, leaving 26 bases unmatched. CDR3 region: CASSQIVRGTSALAVLPGELFF. In nucleotides, the CDR3 is TGCGCCAGCAGCCAAATTGTGCGTGGGACCTCTGCACTAGCGGTGTTGCCCGGGGAGCTGTTTTTT.

This rearrangement joins TRBV19 to TRBJ2-2, with D uncertain. Trimming shortened V by 3 bases and J by 6 bases, and 8 bases separated the two germline ends. The CDR3 covers 13 residues. Germline CDR1 reads LNHDA; CDR2 reads SQIVND (reference sequence). CDR3 DNA sequence: TGTGCCAGTAGTATCTTGCAGGCCGGGGAGCTGTTTTTT. This sequence encodes CASSILQAGELFF.

The rearrangement joins TRBV4-3 to TRBJ2-7, with D possibly matching TRBD2 (6 bases). Germline loops: CDR1 LGHNA, CDR2 YSLEER. The V end lost 4 bases, the J end lost 6 bases, and 16 bases lay between the germline ends. This CDR3 region has 14 residues. The CDR3, as DNA: TGCGCCAGCAGCCCCGGAGGGGAAAGCCGCGAGCAGTACTTC. Translating it yields CASSPGGESREQYF.

This clone showed up just a few times. The chain combines TRBV4-2 with TRBJ1-1; unclear D gene. The germline CDR1 and CDR2 sequences are LGHNA and YNFKEQ. V shed 0 bases and J shed 4 bases, with 21 bases lying between them. The CDR3 is made up of 18 amino acids. This CDR3 is CASSQDPNGGLRGTEAFF. The CDR3 coding sequence is TGTGCCAGCAGCCAAGATCCCAATGGCGGACTCCGGGGCACTGAAGCTTTCTTT.

This clone was recorded only once. The V and J genes are TRBV9 and TRBJ2-7; D perhaps matches TRBD2 (5 bases). The germline V gene encodes CDR1 SGDLS and CDR2 YYNGEE. The ends were cut back, 0 bases at V and 1 base at J, with 8 bases in the middle. The CDR3 has 14 residues. CDR3 DNA: TGTGCCAGCAGCGTAGAAGTAGCGTCCTACGAGCAGTACTTC. Translated, it gives CASSVEVASYEQYF.

The V call is TRBV6-5, the J call TRBJ1-1, with a tentative D call TRBD1 (5 bases). Trimming left V 3 bases short and J 8 bases short, with 10 bases between. Germline CDR1 reads MNHEY; CDR2 reads SVGAGI. The CDR3 consists of 12 residues. CDR3 in amino acids: CASSYSGREAFF. As DNA, the CDR3 is TGTGCCAGCAGTTATTCAGGGAGGGAAGCTTTCTTT.

This chain connects TRBV19 to TRBJ2-2; D is uncertain. The CDR3 is made up of 13 amino acids. The V end was cut by 8 bases, the J end by 7 bases, with 14 bases between. Per germline, CDR1 LNHDA and CDR2 SQIVND (reference sequence). The CDR3 region has the DNA TGTGCCAGTCTAGATGACCGAAGCGGGGAGCTGTTTTTT. Its translation is CASLDDRSGELFF.

This rearrangement joins TRBV18 to TRBJ1-3, with TRBD1 identical over 10 bases. The CDR3 is 16 amino acids. V was clipped by 5 bases and J by 0 bases; unmatched bases: 4. Germline CDR1 reads KGHSH; CDR2 reads LQKENI. The CDR3 reads CASSTGTGDSGNTIYF. Here the CDR3 DNA reads TGTGCCAGCTCAACCGGGACAGGGGACTCTGGAAACACCATATATTTT. The variable domain in full, with the rest retrieved from reference TRBV18 and TRBJ1-3, is NAGVMQNPRHLVRRRGQEARLRCSPMKGHSHVYWYRQLPEEGLKFMVYLQKENIIDESGMPKERFSAEFPKEGPSILRIQQVVRGDSAAYFCASSTGTGDSGNTIYFGEGSWLTVV.

Many counts were recorded for this clone. The V and J genes are TRBV19 and TRBJ2-7; 9 bases match TRBD1. Germline V gene data show CDR1 as LNHDA and CDR2 as SQIVND (reference sequence). The CDR3 runs to 15 residues. With 5 bases clipped from V and 6 bases from J, the junction kept 11 bases outside the gene matches. The CDR3, as DNA: TGTGCCAGTAGTCGAGAGACAGGGGGATCGTCCGAGCAGTACTTC. It specifies CASSRETGGSSEQYF.

The chain employs TRBV5-5 and TRBJ1-5; a weak D match, TRBD1 (5 bases). Germline V gives CDR1 SGHKS, CDR2 YYEKEE (reference sequence). The CDR3 runs to 14 residues. V was trimmed by 0 bases and J by 6 bases, leaving 10 bases between them. CDR3: CASSLAGTSQPQHF. In nucleotides, the CDR3 is TGTGCCAGCAGCTTGGCCGGGACTAGTCAGCCCCAGCATTTT. Supplemented by reference TRBV5-5 and TRBJ1-5, the full variable domain reads DAGVTQSPTHLIKTRGQQVTLRCSPISGHKSVSWYQQVLGQGPQFIFQYYEKEERGRGNFPDRFSARQFPNYSSELNVNALLLGDSALYLCASSLAGTSQPQHFGDGTRLSIL.